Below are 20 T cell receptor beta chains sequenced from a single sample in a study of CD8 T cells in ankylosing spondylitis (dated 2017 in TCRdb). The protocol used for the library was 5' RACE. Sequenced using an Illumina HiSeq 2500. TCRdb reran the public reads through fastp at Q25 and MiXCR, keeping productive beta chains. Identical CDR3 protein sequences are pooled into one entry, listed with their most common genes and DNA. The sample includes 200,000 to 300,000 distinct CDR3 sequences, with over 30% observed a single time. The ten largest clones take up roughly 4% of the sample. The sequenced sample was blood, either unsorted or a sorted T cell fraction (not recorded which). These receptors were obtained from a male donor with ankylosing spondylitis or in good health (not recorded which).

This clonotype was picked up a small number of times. The CDR3 DNA reads as TGTGCCATCAGTGAGTCGATCGGGGGAGCCCGAGAGACCCAGTACTTC. Its protein product is CAISESIGGARETQYF. The chain is built from TRBV10-3 and TRBJ2-5; weak D call: TRBD2 (6 bases). The CDR3 sequence is 16 residues long. The germline CDR1 and CDR2 sequences are ENHRY and SYGVKD. The germline V and J ends were trimmed by 0 bases and 4 bases, with 15 bases remaining between them.

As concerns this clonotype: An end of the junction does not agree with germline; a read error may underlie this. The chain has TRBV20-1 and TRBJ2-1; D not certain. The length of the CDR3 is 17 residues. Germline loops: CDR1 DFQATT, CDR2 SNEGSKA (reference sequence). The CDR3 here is CCARPQGVVSSYNEQFF. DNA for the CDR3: TGCTGTGCCCGTCCTCAAGGAGTAGTCAGCTCCTACAATGAGCAGTTCTTC.

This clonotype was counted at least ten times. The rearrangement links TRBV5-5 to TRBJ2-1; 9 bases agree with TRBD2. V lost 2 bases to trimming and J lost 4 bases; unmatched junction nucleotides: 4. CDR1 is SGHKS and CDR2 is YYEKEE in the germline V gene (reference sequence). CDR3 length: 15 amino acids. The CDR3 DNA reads TGTGCCAGCAGCTTCGGGCGGGGGGGATACAATGAGCAGTTCTTC. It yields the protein CASSFGRGGYNEQFF.

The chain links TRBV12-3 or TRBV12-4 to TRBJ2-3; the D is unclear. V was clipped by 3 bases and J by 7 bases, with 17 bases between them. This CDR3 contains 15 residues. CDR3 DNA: TGTGCCAGCAGTTTTGGTGACGGCCCCACGAATACGCAGTATTTT. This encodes CASSFGDGPTNTQYF.

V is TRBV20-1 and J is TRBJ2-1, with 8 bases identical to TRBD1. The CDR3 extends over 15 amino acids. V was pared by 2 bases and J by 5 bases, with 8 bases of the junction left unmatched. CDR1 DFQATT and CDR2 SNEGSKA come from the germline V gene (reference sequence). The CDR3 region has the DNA TGCAGTGCTAGACCGGGGACAGGCCCGAACAATGAGCAGTTCTTC. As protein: CSARPGTGPNNEQFF.

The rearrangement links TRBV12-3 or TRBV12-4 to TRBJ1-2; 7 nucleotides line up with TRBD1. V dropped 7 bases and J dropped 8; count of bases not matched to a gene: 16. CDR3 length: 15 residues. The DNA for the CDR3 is TGTGCCAGCAAACCGGACAGGAGAAACTATGTGGGCTACACCTTC. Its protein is CASKPDRRNYVGYTF.

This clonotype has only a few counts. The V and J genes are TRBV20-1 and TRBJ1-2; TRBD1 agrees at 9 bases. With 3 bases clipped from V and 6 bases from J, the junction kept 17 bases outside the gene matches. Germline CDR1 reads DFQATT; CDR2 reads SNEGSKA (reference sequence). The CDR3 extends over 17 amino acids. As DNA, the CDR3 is TGCAGTGCTAGGAAGGGAACCGGGACAGGGAGGTACGATGGCTACACCTTC. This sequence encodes CSARKGTGTGRYDGYTF.

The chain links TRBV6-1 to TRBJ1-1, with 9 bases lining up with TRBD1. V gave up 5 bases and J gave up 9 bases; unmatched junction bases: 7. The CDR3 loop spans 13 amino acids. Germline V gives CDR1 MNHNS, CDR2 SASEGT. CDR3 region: CASSRDRVAKAFF. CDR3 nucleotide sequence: TGTGCCAGCAGTCGGGACAGGGTGGCTAAAGCTTTCTTT.

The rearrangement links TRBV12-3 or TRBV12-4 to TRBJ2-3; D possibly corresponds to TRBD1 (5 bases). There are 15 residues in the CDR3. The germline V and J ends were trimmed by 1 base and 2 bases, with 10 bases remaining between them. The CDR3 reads CASSLVQDFTDTQYF. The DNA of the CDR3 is TGTGCCAGCAGTTTAGTACAGGATTTCACAGATACGCAGTATTTT.

This chain's CDR3 is CASSQAWQGRGEQYF. The CDR3 DNA follows: TGTGCCAGCAGCCAAGCTTGGCAGGGGAGGGGCGAGCAGTACTTC. The V gene is TRBV4-2, the J gene TRBJ2-7, with D perhaps matching TRBD2 (7 bases). CDR1 LGHNA and CDR2 YNFKEQ come from the germline V gene. The CDR3 runs 15 residues. The V gene lost 1 base and the J gene lost 6 bases, with 16 bases spanning the gap.

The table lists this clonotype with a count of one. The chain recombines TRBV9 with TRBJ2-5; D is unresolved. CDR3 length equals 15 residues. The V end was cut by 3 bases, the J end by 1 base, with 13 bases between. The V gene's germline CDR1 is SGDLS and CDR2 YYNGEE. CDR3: CASSGSLRIQETQYF. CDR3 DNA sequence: TGTGCCAGCAGCGGGTCCCTCAGGATCCAAGAGACCCAGTACTTC.

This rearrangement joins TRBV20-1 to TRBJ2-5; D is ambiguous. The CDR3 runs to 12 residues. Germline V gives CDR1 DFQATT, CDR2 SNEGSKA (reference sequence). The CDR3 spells CSQAALQETQYF. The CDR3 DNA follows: TGCAGCCAGGCGGCCCTCCAAGAGACCCAGTACTTC.

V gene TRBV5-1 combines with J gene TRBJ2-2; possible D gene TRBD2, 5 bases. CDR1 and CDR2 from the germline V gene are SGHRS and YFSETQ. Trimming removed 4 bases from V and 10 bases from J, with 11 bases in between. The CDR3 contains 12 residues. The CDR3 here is CASSKGSTELFF. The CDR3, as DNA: TGCGCCAGCAGCAAAGGGAGTACGGAGCTGTTTTTT.

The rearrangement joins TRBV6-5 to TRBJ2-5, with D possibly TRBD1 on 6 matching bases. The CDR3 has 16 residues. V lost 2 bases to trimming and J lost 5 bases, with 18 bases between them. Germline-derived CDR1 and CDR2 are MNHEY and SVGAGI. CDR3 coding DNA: TGTGCCAGCAGTTACGAAGACAGGCACTACGGGGAGACCCAGTACTTC. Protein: CASSYEDRHYGETQYF.

CDR3 nucleotide sequence: TGTGCCAGCACATTCGACAGGGACACAGATACGCAGTATTTT. It is translated as CASTFDRDTDTQYF. V and J are TRBV11-1 and TRBJ2-3; TRBD1 matches at 7 bases. Trimming at V came to 7 bases and at J to 2 bases, leaving 6 bases not matched to a gene. The CDR3 contains 14 residues. Germline loops: CDR1 SGHAT, CDR2 FQDESV (reference sequence).

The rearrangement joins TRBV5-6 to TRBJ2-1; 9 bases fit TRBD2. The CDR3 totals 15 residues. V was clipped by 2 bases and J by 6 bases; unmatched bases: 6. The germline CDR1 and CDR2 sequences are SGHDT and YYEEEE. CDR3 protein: CASSFAGGPVNEQFF. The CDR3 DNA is TGTGCCAGCAGCTTTGCGGGGGGGCCGGTCAATGAGCAGTTCTTC.

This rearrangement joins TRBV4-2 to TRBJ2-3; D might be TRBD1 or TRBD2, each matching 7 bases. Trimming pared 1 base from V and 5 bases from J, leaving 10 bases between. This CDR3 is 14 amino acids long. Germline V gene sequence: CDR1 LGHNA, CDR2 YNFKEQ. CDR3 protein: CASSQGRGGDTQYF. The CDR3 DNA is TGTGCCAGCAGCCAAGGCAGGGGGGGAGATACGCAGTATTTT.

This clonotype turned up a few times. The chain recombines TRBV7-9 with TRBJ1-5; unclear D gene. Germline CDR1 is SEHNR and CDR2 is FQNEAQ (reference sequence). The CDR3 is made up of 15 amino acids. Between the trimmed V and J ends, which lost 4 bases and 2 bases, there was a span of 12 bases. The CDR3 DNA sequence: TGTGCCAGCAGCTCCGGACTGCAGGGCAATCAGCCCCAGCATTTT. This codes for CASSSGLQGNQPQHF.

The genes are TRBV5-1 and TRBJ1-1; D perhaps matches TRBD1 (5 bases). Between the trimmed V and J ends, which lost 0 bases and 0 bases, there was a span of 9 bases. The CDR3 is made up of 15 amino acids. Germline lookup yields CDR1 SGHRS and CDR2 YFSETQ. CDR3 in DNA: TGCGCCAGCAGCTTGGCCGCGGGGGTGAACACTGAAGCTTTCTTT. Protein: CASSLAAGVNTEAFF.

CDR3 protein: CASRQRQAPLHF. In DNA, the CDR3 is TGTGCCAGCAGACAGAGACAGGCCCCCCTCCACTTT. The chain joins TRBV28 to TRBJ1-6; a weak D match, TRBD1 (6 bases). CDR3 length: 12 residues. The V gene lost 6 bases and the J gene lost 13 bases, with 13 bases spanning the gap. In germline, CDR1 is MDHEN, CDR2 SYDVKM.